The subject of this entry is one T cell receptor (beta chain). This entry comes from a study of blood T cell repertoires in COVID-19. Study overall: COVID-19 samples, acute and convalescent, were from the United States, Italy and Spain. Nucleic acid was either cDNA or gDNA, and it came from T cells, B-cell-depleted T cells, or PBMCs.

CDR1 and CDR2 from the germline V gene are MNHEY and SMNVEV (reference sequence). The V and J ends lost 5 bases and 4 bases, in that order; junction bases with no gene match: 6. The CDR3 totals 15 residues. As originally analysed: By means of reference gene primer amplification, nucleated cell counts were estimated. Here immunoSEQ multiplex PCR was the method, and the copy in TCRdb shows in-frame clones only, minus some. The V and J calls and clone size are taken from that table; D and trimming were inferred from the DNA. The sample holds over 150,000 clones; 70% to 90% are singletons and the top ten take about 2.6%.

Specimen: peripheral blood. This rearrangement joins TRBV27 to TRBJ1-5; 9 bases line up with TRBD1. The source is a man between 40 and 49 years old with active or convalescent COVID-19. The CDR3: CASSPRQGGNQPQHF. CDR3 DNA: TGTGCCAGCAGTCCTCGACAGGGGGGGAATCAGCCCCAGCATTTT.